The text below deals with one T cell receptor (beta chain). Its antigen is unknown. TCRalpha and TCRbeta libraries used 5'RACE with constant-segment primers and UMIs. TCRdb called the 5' RACE reads again in MiXCR, with one record for every CDR3 protein. The sample includes more than 300,000 distinct CDR3 sequences, around a fifth of them seen just once. The sample comes from a study of T-cell memory formation after mild COVID-19. Study-wide results and caveats: What remained unconfirmed was the SARS-CoV-2 specificity of second-wave clones peaking on day 37.

The specimen sequenced was PBMCs or a T cell subset sorted from them (not recorded which). The clonotype comes from a man between 18 and 29 years old who had mild COVID-19 (a few samples of this study predate the infection). Cell type and time point are not known.

CDR3 residues: CASSLLYYEQYF. For the CDR3, the DNA is TGTGCCAGCAGCTTATTGTACTACGAGCAGTACTTC. The gene calls are TRBV7-9 and TRBJ2-7, with unresolved D. Germline CDR1 SEHNR, CDR2 FQNEAQ (reference sequence). The CDR3 has 12 amino acids. Trimming removed 2 bases at V and 3 bases at J, with 5 bases between.